This note documents a single T cell receptor (beta chain) sequence. Its specificity is not known. These data originate in a study of T cell responses to AZD1222 COVID-19 vaccine. Findings of the study overall: There were mostly white British donors and more females than males, and clonal diversity was possibly underestimated. Seropositivity was recorded at baseline in only 5 or 6 AZD1222 recipients. Nearly half of spike-specific TCRs reportedly target unmutated variant regions.

Looked up from germline, CDR1 is SGHTA and CDR2 is FQGNSA. Germline trimming cut 2 bases from V and 3 bases from J; bases unmatched to any gene: 1. This CDR3 has 15 amino acids. Clones were sequenced by immunoSEQ multiplex PCR, and TCRdb holds only the in-frame ones, with some missing. The table includes some 150,000 clones, about nine tenths detected once. This material consisted of peripheral blood, taken on day 0 of AZD1222 vaccination. V is TRBV7-2 and J is TRBJ2-3; TRBD2 agrees at 11 bases. This TCR derives from an adult in good health. Here the CDR3 reads CASSLRLAGTDTQYF. The CDR3 DNA reads TGTGCCAGCAGCTTAAGACTAGCGGGGACAGATACGCAGTATTTT.